This TCR beta chain was sequenced in a study of somatic mutations in cytotoxic T cells in rheumatoid arthritis. In the study overall: After diagnosis, patient blood (nearly 31 ml EDTA) was drawn right away, before any treatment was given. General study findings and limits: Each of 8 out of 65 patients had a largest CD8+ clone that made up more than 20% of CD8+ cells.

Libraries were prepared by immunoSEQ multiplex PCR; TCRdb keeps only in-frame clonotypes and omits some of them. In the table there are around 15,000 clones, roughly four fifths of which are singletons. Of note for this clone: What it recognizes is unknown.

The germline CDR1 and CDR2 sequences are SGHDN and FVKESK. The V segment lost 0 bases and the J segment 2 bases; nucleotides outside the gene matches: 7. CDR3 length equals 18 residues. This clonotype originated in a woman between 50 and 59 years old with rheumatoid arthritis. This chain links TRBV14 with TRBJ2-2; TRBD2 aligns across 9 bases. Material: CD8+ T cells sorted from blood. CDR3 DNA sequence: TGTGCCAGCAGCCAAGAGGCCAGCGGGGGGCCAAACACCGGGGAGCTGTTTTTT. Translating it yields CASSQEASGGPNTGELFF.